This TCR beta chain was identified during a study of PD-L1 blockade in urothelial cancer. In the study overall: Dosed intravenously at 1,200 mg every 3 weeks, atezolizumab was initiated by patients around 2014. Anywhere from 0 to 3 prior chemotherapy regimens had been received by patients. T cells were recovered from blood samples at a median of around 150,000.

Time point specified: peripheral blood 6 weeks after treatment start. Synthetic TCR analog templates were added to each PCR reaction. Clones were read by immunoSEQ multiplex PCR, and TCRdb kept only the in-frame ones, dropping some. The sample carries nearly 50,000 clones, approximately 78% recorded once. This CDR3 comprises 18 residues. Germline lookup yields CDR1 SGHRS and CDR2 YFSETQ. V shed 0 bases and J shed 2 bases, with 19 bases lying between them. The material was PBMCs, obtained around atezolizumab (anti-PD-L1) treatment. This chain links TRBV5-1 with TRBJ2-3; the D gene is possibly TRBD1 (6 bases). This receptor was obtained from a man aged 65-85 years with urothelial cancer. For the CDR3, the DNA is TGCGCCAGCAGCTTGGAGGGGCGTACAGGGCCAGTCACAGATACGCAGTATTTT. Amino acids: CASSLEGRTGPVTDTQYF.